A single sample gave rise to the 28 T cell receptor beta chains below, sequenced in a study of T cell responses to AZD1222 COVID-19 vaccine. The data were produced by immunoSEQ multiplex PCR, yet TCRdb's version contains in-frame clones alone and is incomplete. This table has about 130,000 clones, roughly nine tenths appearing once. This specimen was peripheral blood, taken 28 days after the second AZD1222 dose. The receptors come from an adult who received the AZD1222 COVID-19 vaccine.

J is TRBJ2-7 and V is TRBV9; no clear D gene. CDR3 length equals 14 residues. V was shortened by 0 bases and J by 1 base, with 8 bases between the two germline ends. Germline V gene sequence: CDR1 SGDLS, CDR2 YYNGEE. In DNA form, the CDR3 reads TGTGCCAGCAGCGTAGTGGCGGAATCCTACGAGCAGTACTTC. This translates into CASSVVAESYEQYF.

This chain uses TRBV23-1 with TRBJ1-6; D remains unclear. TRBV23-1 is reported as an ORF; its role is uncertain. The V end lost 2 bases, the J end lost 4 bases, and 12 bases lay between the germline ends. The CDR3 is 16 amino acids. In nucleotides, the CDR3 is TGCGCCAGCAGTCAAAAGGGCCAGTTTTATAATTCACCCCTCCACTTT. Its protein is CASSQKGQFYNSPLHF.

This chain joins TRBV4-1 and TRBJ1-2; D ambiguous. V was clipped by 1 base and J by 8 bases, with 11 bases between them. CDR3 length equals 13 residues. The germline V gene has CDR1 MGHRA and CDR2 YSYEKL. Here the CDR3 reads CASSQGGGVGYTF. CDR3 DNA sequence: TGCGCCAGCAGCCAAGGGGGAGGTGTAGGCTACACCTTC.

Note on this clone: The junction does not match germline at one end; this may be a read error. The rearrangement uses TRBV7-9 and TRBJ1-2; D is ambiguous. Germline V gene sequence: CDR1 SEHNR, CDR2 FQNEAQ (reference sequence). The CDR3 covers 13 residues. The CDR3 protein is CASSLEGGYGHTF. In DNA, the CDR3 is TGTGCCAGCAGCCTCGAAGGCGGATATGGCCACACCTTC.

The chain carries TRBV7-2 and TRBJ2-1; D is possibly TRBD2 (5 bases). The CDR3 covers 12 residues. Trimming took 1 base from V and 9 from J, leaving 7 bases between them. Germline V lookup: CDR1 SGHTA, CDR2 FQGNSA. The CDR3 nucleotides read TGTGCCAGCAGCTTAGTGGGGAGTGAGCAGTTCTTC. It is translated as CASSLVGSEQFF.

V is TRBV27 and J is TRBJ1-1; perhaps TRBD1 as D (6 bases). Per the germline V gene, CDR1 is MNHEY and CDR2 is SMNVEV (reference sequence). Trimming removed 5 bases from V and 1 base from J, with 14 bases in between. This CDR3 comprises 15 residues. The CDR3 loop is CASSTRRGWNTEAFF. CDR3 coding DNA: TGTGCCAGCAGTACACGCAGGGGCTGGAACACTGAAGCTTTCTTT.

This chain uses TRBV27 with TRBJ1-2; D ambiguous. The ends were cut back, 7 bases at V and 0 bases at J, with 12 bases in the middle. The CDR3 runs to 14 residues. Looked up from germline, CDR1 is MNHEY and CDR2 is SMNVEV (reference sequence). The CDR3 reads CASKSTAANYGYTF. The DNA for the CDR3 is TGTGCCAGCAAAAGCACGGCAGCTAACTATGGCTACACCTTC.

CDR3 amino acids: CASSYGTGTGELFF. CDR3 DNA: TGTGCCAGCAGTTACGGGACAGGTACCGGGGAGCTGTTTTTT. The chain recombines TRBV6-6 with TRBJ2-2; 8 nucleotides align to TRBD1. Losses at the gene ends were 2 bases for V and 5 bases for J; bases not matched to a gene: 1. The CDR3 length is 14 residues. Germline CDR1 reads MNHNY; CDR2 reads SVGAGI (reference sequence).

V is TRBV11-3 and J is TRBJ2-1; D is perhaps TRBD2 (5 bases). Germline V gene lookup returns CDR1 SGHNT and CDR2 YENEEA. The V end lost 5 bases, the J end lost 4 bases, and 9 bases lay between the germline ends. The CDR3 runs to 13 residues. CDR3 region: CASSGGPYNEQFF. The CDR3, as DNA: TGTGCCAGCAGCGGCGGGCCATACAATGAGCAGTTCTTC. The entire variable domain, with the rest obtained from reference TRBV11-3 and TRBJ2-1, is as follows: EAGVVQSPRYKIIEKKQPVAFWCNPISGHNTLYWYLQNLGQGPELLIRYENEEAVDDSQLPKDRFSAERLKGVDSTLKIQPAELGDSAVYLCASSGGPYNEQFFGPGTRLTVL.

The CDR3 DNA sequence: TGTGCCAGCTCACCGTCCAGCGCGACGAACACCGGGGAGCTGTTTTTT. Translating gives CASSPSSATNTGELFF. V is TRBV18 and J is TRBJ2-2; D is unclear. In germline, CDR1 is KGHSH, CDR2 LQKENI. Trimming stripped 3 bases from V and 0 bases from J, with 11 bases between. The CDR3 is 16 amino acids.

This sequence joins TRBV11-2 and TRBJ1-2, with D unresolved. The germline gives CDR1 SGHAT, CDR2 FQNNGV. V was cut by 8 bases and J by 0 bases, with 16 bases left in between. The length of the CDR3 is 15 residues. CDR3 sequence: CASSSASVANYGYTF. For the CDR3, the DNA is TGTGCCAGCTCTTCGGCGAGCGTAGCTAACTATGGCTACACCTTC.

The chain carries TRBV18 and TRBJ1-3; D uncertain. In germline, CDR1 is KGHSH, CDR2 LQKENI. The CDR3 covers 14 residues. V was cut by 6 bases and J by 0 bases, with 9 bases left in between. In nucleotides, the CDR3 is TGTGCCAGCTCTTGGGCCGTCTCTGGAAACACCATATATTTT. Its protein product is CASSWAVSGNTIYF.

The chain joins TRBV5-1 to TRBJ2-3; 10 bases map to TRBD2. V was clipped by 0 bases and J by 1 base; unmatched bases: 5. Germline V gene sequence: CDR1 SGHRS, CDR2 YFSETQ. The CDR3 totals 17 residues. CDR3 region: CASSLVKLAGGTDTQYF. CDR3 coding DNA: TGCGCCAGCAGCTTGGTTAAGCTAGCGGGGGGCACAGATACGCAGTATTTT.

This rearrangement joins TRBV7-6 to TRBJ2-3; weak D call: TRBD2 (7 bases). CDR1 is SGHVS, CDR2 FNYEAQ, per germline. Trimming cost V 0 bases and J 2 bases, with 12 bases left between them. The CDR3 contains 16 residues. The CDR3, as DNA: TGTGCCAGCAGCTTAGCGCCGGGGGGCCTCACAGATACGCAGTATTTT. Translation gives CASSLAPGGLTDTQYF.

This clone has just a few counts. This chain links TRBV6-6 with TRBJ1-1; D might be TRBD1 (5 bases). The V end was cut by 8 bases, the J end by 7 bases, with 5 bases between. Per germline, CDR1 MNHNY and CDR2 SVGAGI (reference sequence). The CDR3 extends over 9 amino acids. CDR3 nucleotides: TGTGCCAGCCAGGGTGAAGCTTTCTTT. Its protein is CASQGEAFF.

The chain uses TRBV4-2 and TRBJ2-1; 12 nucleotides align to TRBD2. CDR3 length: 19 amino acids. V gave up 2 bases and J gave up 5 bases; unmatched junction bases: 13. CDR1 is LGHNA, CDR2 YNFKEQ, per germline. CDR3 in DNA: TGTGCCAGCAGCCAAAGGAGGGCTAGCGGGAGGGGAGAGCACAATGAGCAGTTCTTC. Its translation is CASSQRRASGRGEHNEQFF.

The gene calls are TRBV18 and TRBJ1-4; the match to TRBD1 covers 9 bases. J gave up 5 bases and V 5 bases, and 3 bases lay outside the gene matches. The CDR3 is 14 amino acids. Looked up from germline, CDR1 is KGHSH and CDR2 is LQKENI. In DNA form, the CDR3 reads TGTGCCAGCTCAGGGACAGGGATAAATGAAAAACTGTTTTTT. It yields the protein CASSGTGINEKLFF.

The V call is TRBV12-5, the J call TRBJ2-2; the match to TRBD2 covers 9 bases. CDR3 length: 15 residues. The germline CDR1 and CDR2 sequences are LGHNT and FRNRAP. The J segment lost 1 base and the V segment lost 7 bases, leaving 4 bases of the junction unmatched. CDR3 amino acids: CASARTSVNTGELFF. The DNA of the CDR3 is TGTGCTAGTGCCCGGACTAGCGTGAACACCGGGGAGCTGTTTTTT. Using reference TRBV12-5 and TRBJ2-2 for the parts outside the CDR3, the full variable domain is DARVTQTPRHKVTEMGQEVTMRCQPILGHNTVFWYRQTMMQGLELLAYFRNRAPLDDSGMPKDRFSAEMPDATLATLKIQPSEPRDSAVYFCASARTSVNTGELFFGEGSRLTVL.

The gene calls are TRBV7-6 and TRBJ2-1, with 7 bases matching TRBD2. The germline V gene has CDR1 SGHVS and CDR2 FNYEAQ. After removal of 1 base from V and 5 bases from J, the junction contained 11 bases not matched to a gene. The CDR3 runs 17 residues. The CDR3 region has the DNA TGTGCCAGCAGCTTAGTGGAGTCCCTAGCGGAGGACAATGAGCAGTTCTTC. It specifies CASSLVESLAEDNEQFF.

The chain couples TRBV6-2 or TRBV6-3 to TRBJ2-3; TRBD1 is a possible D gene (6 bases). Germline CDR1 reads MNHEY; CDR2 reads SVGEGT. Trimming took off 4 bases at V and 2 bases at J, with 13 bases between the two ends. This CDR3 region has 15 residues. The CDR3 loop is CASSWDTSSTDTQYF. CDR3 DNA sequence: TGTGCCAGCAGTTGGGACACTTCCTCCACAGATACGCAGTATTTT.

The chain is built from TRBV5-1 and TRBJ2-2, with unresolved D. Germline V lookup: CDR1 SGHRS, CDR2 YFSETQ. The CDR3 is made up of 14 amino acids. V was shortened by 0 bases and J by 4 bases, with 7 bases between the two germline ends. The CDR3 DNA follows: TGCGCCAGCAGCTTGGGGCAAGCCACCGGGGAGCTGTTTTTT. Its protein product is CASSLGQATGELFF.

V is TRBV27 and J is TRBJ1-5; 9 bases are a match to TRBD1. The CDR3 is 15 amino acids. CDR1 is MNHEY and CDR2 is SMNVEV in the germline V gene (reference sequence). V shed 4 bases, J shed 2 bases, and the junction held 3 bases outside the gene matches. CDR3 coding DNA: TGTGCCAGCAGTTGGACAGGGGTCGGCAATCAGCCCCAGCATTTT. Protein: CASSWTGVGNQPQHF.

V and J are TRBV9 and TRBJ2-7; D not certain. The germline gives CDR1 SGDLS, CDR2 YYNGEE. The CDR3 has 14 residues. V was shortened by 3 bases and J by 0 bases, with 10 bases between the two germline ends. CDR3 coding DNA: TGTGCCAGCAGCGCGGCCTTGAGCTCCTACGAGCAGTACTTC. Amino acid sequence: CASSAALSSYEQYF.

The chain uses TRBV7-9 and TRBJ1-2, with 12 bases aligning to TRBD1. Germline CDR1 and CDR2: SEHNR and FQNEAQ (reference sequence). The CDR3 extends over 15 amino acids. V lost 3 bases and J lost 8; bases outside the gene matches: 7. CDR3 DNA: TGTGCCAGCAGCTTGTTGGGGACAGGGGGCGACGGCTACACCTTC. It yields the protein CASSLLGTGGDGYTF.

The chain uses TRBV5-4 and TRBJ1-5; D gene uncertain. Germline V gives CDR1 SGHNT, CDR2 YYREEE (reference sequence). Trimming removed 0 bases from V and 5 bases from J, with 6 bases in between. The CDR3 loop spans 13 amino acids. The CDR3 loop is CASSLGGDQPQHF. Written as DNA, the CDR3 is TGTGCCAGCAGCTTGGGCGGGGATCAGCCCCAGCATTTT. The whole variable domain, remainder taken from reference TRBV5-4 and TRBJ1-5, is ETGVTQSPTHLIKTRGQQVTLRCSSQSGHNTVSWYQQALGQGPQFIFQYYREEENGRGNFPPRFSGLQFPNYSSELNVNALELDDSALYLCASSLGGDQPQHFGDGTRLSIL.

DNA of the CDR3: TGTGCCAGCAGCTTAGGTATAGCTGGCGAGCAGTACTTC. Its protein is CASSLGIAGEQYF. The chain couples TRBV11-2 to TRBJ2-7; D unresolved. CDR3 length: 13 amino acids. Germline CDR1 and CDR2: SGHAT and FQNNGV. Trimming shortened V by 1 base and J by 6 bases, and 10 bases separated the two germline ends.

This chain links TRBV5-1 with TRBJ1-3; TRBD1 matches 12 bases. Unmatched junction bases numbered 9, after V lost 1 base and J lost 1 base. There are 19 residues in the CDR3. CDR1 and CDR2 (germline): SGHRS, YFSETQ. The CDR3 DNA sequence: TGCGCCAGCAGCTTGCTGCCCGGGACAGGGGGCAATTCTGGAAACACCATATATTTT. This codes for CASSLLPGTGGNSGNTIYF.

This rearrangement joins TRBV5-1 to TRBJ2-5; D remains unclear. CDR3 length: 12 residues. In germline, CDR1 is SGHRS, CDR2 YFSETQ. V lost 1 base and J lost 3, with 4 bases in between. CDR3 residues: CASSLTEETQYF. CDR3 sequence (DNA): TGCGCCAGCAGCTTGACAGAAGAGACCCAGTACTTC.